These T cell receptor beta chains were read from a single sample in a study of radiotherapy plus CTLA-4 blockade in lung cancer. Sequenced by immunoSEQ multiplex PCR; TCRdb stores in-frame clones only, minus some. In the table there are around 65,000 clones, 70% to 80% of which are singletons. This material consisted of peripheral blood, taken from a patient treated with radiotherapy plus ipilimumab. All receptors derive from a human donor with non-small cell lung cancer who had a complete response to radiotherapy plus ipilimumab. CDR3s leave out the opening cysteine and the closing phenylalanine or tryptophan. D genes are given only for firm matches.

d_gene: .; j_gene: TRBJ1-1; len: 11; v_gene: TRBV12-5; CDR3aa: ASGLGRGVEAF
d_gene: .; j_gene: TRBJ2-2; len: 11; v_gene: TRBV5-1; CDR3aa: ASMEQVDGELF
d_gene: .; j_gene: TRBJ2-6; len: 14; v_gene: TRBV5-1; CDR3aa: ASSLRRISGANVLT
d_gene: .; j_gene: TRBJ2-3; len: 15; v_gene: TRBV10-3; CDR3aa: AISIEGMGGPSGTQY
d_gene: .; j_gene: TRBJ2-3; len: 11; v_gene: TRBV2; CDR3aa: ASDGSSTDTQY
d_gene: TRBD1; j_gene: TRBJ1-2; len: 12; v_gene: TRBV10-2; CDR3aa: ASSDSDRGLGYT
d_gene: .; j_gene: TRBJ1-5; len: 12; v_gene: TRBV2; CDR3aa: ASNVWGERQPQH
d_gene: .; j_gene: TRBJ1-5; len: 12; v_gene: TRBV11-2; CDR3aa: ASSPSRGRQPQH
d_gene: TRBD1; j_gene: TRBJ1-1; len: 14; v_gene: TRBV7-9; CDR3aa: ASSFSPGTGNTEAF
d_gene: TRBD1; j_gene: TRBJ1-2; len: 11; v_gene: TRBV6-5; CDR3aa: ASSRGTGNGYT
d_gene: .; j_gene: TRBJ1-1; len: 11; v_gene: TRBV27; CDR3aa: ASSFWRNTEAF
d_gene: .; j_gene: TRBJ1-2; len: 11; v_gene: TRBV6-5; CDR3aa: ASSGDWAEGYT
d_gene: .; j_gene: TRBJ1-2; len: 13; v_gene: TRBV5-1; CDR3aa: ASSFSAGTNYGYT
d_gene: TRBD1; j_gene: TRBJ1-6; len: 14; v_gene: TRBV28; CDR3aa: ASSRQGRGSTSPLH
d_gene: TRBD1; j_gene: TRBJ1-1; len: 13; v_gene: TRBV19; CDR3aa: ASSAKGQGYTEAF
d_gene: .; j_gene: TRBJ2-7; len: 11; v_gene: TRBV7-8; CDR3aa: ASSLGSAYEQY
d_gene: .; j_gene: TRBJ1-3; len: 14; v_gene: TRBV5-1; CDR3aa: ASSFIPGSSGNTIY
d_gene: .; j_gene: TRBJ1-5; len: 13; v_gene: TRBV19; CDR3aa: ASTPGTRVNQPQH
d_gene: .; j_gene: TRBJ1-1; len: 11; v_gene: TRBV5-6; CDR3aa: ASSFRLNTEAF
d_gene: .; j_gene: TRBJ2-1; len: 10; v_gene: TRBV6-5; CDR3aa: ASSPTPDEQF
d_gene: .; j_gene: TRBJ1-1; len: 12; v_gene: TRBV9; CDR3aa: ASSPRTLNTEAF
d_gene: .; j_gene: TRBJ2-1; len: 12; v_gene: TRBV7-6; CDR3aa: ASSLSFLANEQF
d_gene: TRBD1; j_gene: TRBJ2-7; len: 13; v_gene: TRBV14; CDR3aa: ASSQDDRGTYEQY
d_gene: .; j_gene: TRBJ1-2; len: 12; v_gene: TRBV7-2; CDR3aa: ASSLGMPNYGYT
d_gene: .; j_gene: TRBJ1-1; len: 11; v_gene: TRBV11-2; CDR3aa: ASTHGVRTEAF
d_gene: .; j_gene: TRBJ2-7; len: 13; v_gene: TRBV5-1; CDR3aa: ASSLATGDPYEQY
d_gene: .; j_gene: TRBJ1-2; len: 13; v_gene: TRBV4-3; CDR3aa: ASSQRARGAYGYT
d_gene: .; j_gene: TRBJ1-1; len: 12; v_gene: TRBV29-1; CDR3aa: SVESVRRNTEAF
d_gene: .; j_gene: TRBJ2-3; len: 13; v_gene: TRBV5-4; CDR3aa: ASSLEGGAGDTQY
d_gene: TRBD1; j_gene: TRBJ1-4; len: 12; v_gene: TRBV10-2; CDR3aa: ASSGTGDEEKLF
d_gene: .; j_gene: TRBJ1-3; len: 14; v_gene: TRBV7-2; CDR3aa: ASSYYIVGTGNTIY
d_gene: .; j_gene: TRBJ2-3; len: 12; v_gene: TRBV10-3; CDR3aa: AISPPEGGRTQY
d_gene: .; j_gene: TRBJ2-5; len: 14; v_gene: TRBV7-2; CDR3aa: ASSRIHRLGQETQY
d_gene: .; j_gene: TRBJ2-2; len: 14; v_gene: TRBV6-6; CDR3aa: ASSYAGSANTGELF
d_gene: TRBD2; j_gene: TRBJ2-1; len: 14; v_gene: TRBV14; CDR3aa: ASSHREGLARNEQF
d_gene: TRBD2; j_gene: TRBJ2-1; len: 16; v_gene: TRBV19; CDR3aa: ASSSTRGLAGGYNEQF
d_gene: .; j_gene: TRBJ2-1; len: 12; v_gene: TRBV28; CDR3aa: ASKQSDSYNEQF
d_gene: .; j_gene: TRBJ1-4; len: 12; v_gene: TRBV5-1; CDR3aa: ASSSGTRGEKLF
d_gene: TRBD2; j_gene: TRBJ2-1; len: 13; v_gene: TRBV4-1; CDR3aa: ASSQALAGGNEQF
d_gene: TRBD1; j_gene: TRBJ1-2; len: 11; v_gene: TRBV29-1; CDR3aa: SAPRGQGSGYT
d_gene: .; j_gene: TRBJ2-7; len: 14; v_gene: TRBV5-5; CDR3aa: ASSLSGAYPSYEQY
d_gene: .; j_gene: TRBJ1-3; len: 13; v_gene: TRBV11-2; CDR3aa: ASSLAPGPGNTIY
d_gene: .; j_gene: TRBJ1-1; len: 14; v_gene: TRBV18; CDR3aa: ASSNTDVTANTEAF
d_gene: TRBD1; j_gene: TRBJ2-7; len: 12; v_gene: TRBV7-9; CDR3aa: ASSLRDRSYEQY
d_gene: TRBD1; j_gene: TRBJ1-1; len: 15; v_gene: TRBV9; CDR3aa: ASSEGQGGTMNTEAF
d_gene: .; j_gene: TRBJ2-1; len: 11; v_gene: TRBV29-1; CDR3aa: SVADQIDNEQF
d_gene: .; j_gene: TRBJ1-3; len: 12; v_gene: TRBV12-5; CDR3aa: ASGETHGGGTIY
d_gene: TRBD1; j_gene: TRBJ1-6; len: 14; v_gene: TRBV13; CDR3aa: ASSANRGRYNSPLH
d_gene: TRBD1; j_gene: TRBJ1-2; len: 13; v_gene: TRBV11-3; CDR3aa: ASSRAGTGDYGYT
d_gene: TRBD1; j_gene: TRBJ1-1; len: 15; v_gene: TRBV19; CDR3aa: ASSITAGGYLGTEAF
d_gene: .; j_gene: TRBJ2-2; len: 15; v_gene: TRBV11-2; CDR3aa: ASSLDTERAVTGELF
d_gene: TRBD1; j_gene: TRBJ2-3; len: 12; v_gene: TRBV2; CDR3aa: ASRVTGKADTQY
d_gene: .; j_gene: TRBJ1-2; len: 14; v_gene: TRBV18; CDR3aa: ASSPPSWTDHYGYT